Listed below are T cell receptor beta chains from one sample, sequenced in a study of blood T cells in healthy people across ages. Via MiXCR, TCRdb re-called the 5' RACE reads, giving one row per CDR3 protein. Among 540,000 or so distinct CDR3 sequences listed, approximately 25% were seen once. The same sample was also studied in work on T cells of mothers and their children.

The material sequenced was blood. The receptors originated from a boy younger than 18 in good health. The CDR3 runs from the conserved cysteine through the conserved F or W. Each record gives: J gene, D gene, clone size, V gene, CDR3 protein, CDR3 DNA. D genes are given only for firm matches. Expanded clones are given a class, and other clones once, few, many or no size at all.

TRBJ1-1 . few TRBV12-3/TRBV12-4 CASSLEWGNTGAFF TGTGCCAGCAGTTTAGAGTGGGGGAACACTGGAGCTTTCTTT
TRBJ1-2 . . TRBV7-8 CASSLDRLGANYGYTF TGTGCCAGCAGCCTAGATCGTTTAGGAGCTAACTATGGCTACACCTTC
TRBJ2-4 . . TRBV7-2 CASSLDLNTKNIQYF TGTGCCAGCAGCTTAGATTTAAACACGAAGAACATTCAGTACTTC
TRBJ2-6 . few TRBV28 CASSPRGSSGANVLTF TGTGCCAGCAGTCCCCGGGGGAGCTCTGGGGCCAACGTCCTGACTTTC
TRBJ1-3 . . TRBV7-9 CAVGEGPIAGNTIYF TGTGCCGTGGGTGAGGGACCCATCGCTGGAAACACCATATATTTT
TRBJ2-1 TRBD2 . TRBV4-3 CASSQDKGLAAYNEQFF TGCGCCAGCAGCCAAGATAAAGGCCTAGCGGCCTACAATGAGCAGTTCTTC
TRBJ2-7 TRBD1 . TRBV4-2 CASSQPDRANSYEQYF TGTGCCAGCAGCCAACCAGACAGGGCAAACTCCTACGAGCAGTACTTC
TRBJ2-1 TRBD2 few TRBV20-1 CSARDWLAGGHNEQFF TGCAGTGCTAGAGATTGGCTAGCGGGGGGACACAATGAGCAGTTCTTC
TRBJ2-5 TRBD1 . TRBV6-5 CASSYSQGAGETQYF TGTGCCAGCAGTTACTCGCAGGGGGCAGGGGAGACCCAGTACTTC
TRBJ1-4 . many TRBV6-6 CASSSSGATNEKLFF TGTGCCAGCAGTTCGAGTGGTGCAACTAATGAAAAACTGTTTTTT
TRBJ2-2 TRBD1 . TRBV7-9 CASIGTANTGELFF TGTGCCAGCATCGGGACAGCGAACACCGGGGAGCTGTTTTTT
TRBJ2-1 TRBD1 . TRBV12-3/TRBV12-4 CASRDRGWDEQFF TGTGCCAGCAGGGACAGGGGCTGGGATGAGCAGTTCTTC
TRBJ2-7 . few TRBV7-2 CASSLGGRSEQYF TGTGCCAGCAGTCTTGGGGGGAGGAGCGAGCAGTACTTC
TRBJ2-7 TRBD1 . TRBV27 CASRYKGQGYTYEQYF TGTGCCAGCAGATACAAGGGACAGGGATATACCTACGAGCAGTACTTC
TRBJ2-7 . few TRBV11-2 CASSLRGLYQPPYEQYF TGTGCCAGCAGCCTCCGGGGACTTTACCAGCCCCCCTACGAGCAGTACTTC
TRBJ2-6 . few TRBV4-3 CASSQTDISGANVLTF TGCGCCAGCAGCCAAACGGACATCTCTGGGGCCAACGTCCTGACTTTC
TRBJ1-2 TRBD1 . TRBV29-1 CSARSGTGGGYTF TGCAGCGCACGCAGCGGGACAGGAGGAGGCTACACCTTC
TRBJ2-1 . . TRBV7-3 CVSSYDASSYNDQFF TGTGTCAGCAGCTACGATGCAAGCTCCTACAATGACCAGTTCTTC
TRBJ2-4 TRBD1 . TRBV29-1 CSVGTGQAYYF TGCAGCGTTGGTACGGGACAGGCATACTACTTC
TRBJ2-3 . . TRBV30 CAWEQVGGGTDTQYF TGTGCCTGGGAGCAAGTAGGAGGCGGCACAGATACGCAGTATTTT
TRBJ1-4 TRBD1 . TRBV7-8 CASSRQGARATNEKLFF TGTGCCAGCAGCAGACAGGGGGCCCGTGCAACTAATGAAAAACTGTTTTTT
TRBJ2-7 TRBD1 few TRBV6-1 CASSGSGTGGPYEQYF TGTGCCAGCAGTGGATCCGGGACAGGGGGCCCTTACGAGCAGTACTTC
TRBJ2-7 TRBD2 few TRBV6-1 CASSAGLAGVRSYEQYF TGTGCCAGCAGCGCGGGACTAGCGGGAGTCCGCTCCTACGAGCAGTACTTC
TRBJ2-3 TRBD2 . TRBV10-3 CAISEGVSGDTQYF TGTGCCATCAGTGAGGGCGTTAGCGGGGATACGCAGTATTTT
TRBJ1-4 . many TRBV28 CASSPDRLNEKLFF TGTGCCAGCAGTCCTGACAGGCTAAATGAAAAACTGTTTTTT
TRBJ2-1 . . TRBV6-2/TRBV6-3 CASSLEPPQYNEQFF TGTGCCAGCAGTCTCGAGCCCCCCCAATACAATGAGCAGTTCTTC
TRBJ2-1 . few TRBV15 CATSSPGFIGNEQFF TGTGCCACCAGCAGCCCCGGGTTTATCGGGAATGAGCAGTTCTTC
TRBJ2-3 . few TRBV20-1 CSARRRGDTQYF TGCAGTGCTAGGCGCAGGGGAGATACGCAGTATTTT
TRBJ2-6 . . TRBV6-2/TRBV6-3 CASQGANVLTF TGTGCCAGCCAGGGGGCCAACGTCCTGACTTTC
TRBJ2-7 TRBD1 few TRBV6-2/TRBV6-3 CASSHWTGGYEQYF TGTGCCAGCAGTCACTGGACAGGTGGCTACGAGCAGTACTTC
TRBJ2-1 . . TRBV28 CASRLGSSYNEQFF TGTGCCAGCAGGTTGGGTAGTTCCTACAATGAGCAGTTCTTC
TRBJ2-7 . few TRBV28 CASGLGGANEQYF TGTGCCAGCGGGTTAGGCGGGGCCAACGAGCAGTACTTC
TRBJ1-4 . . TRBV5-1 CASSLEKTGGGKLFF TGCGCCAGCAGCTTGGAAAAAACAGGAGGCGGAAAACTGTTTTTT
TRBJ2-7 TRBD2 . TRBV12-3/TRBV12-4 CASSQRGRYEQYF TGTGCCAGCAGCCAGCGGGGGCGCTACGAGCAGTACTTC
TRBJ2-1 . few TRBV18 CASSPPPGGEQFF TGTGCCAGCTCACCACCGCCCGGCGGTGAGCAGTTCTTC
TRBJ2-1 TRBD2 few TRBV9 CASSASGSSSYNEQFF TGTGCCAGCAGCGCTAGCGGGAGTTCATCCTACAATGAGCAGTTCTTC
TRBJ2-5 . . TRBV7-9 CASSSAVRGAKETQYF TGTGCCAGCAGCTCAGCGGTGAGGGGGGCCAAAGAGACCCAGTACTTC
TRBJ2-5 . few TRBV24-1 CATSDSAEGGETQYF TGTGCCACCAGTGATTCTGCGGAGGGGGGAGAGACCCAGTACTTC
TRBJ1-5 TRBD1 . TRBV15 CATSRLVRTGDDQPQHF TGTGCCACCAGCAGACTTGTACGGACAGGGGACGATCAGCCCCAGCATTTT
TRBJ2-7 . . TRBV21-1 CASRRNQALGCLYF TGTGCCAGCAGGCGAAACCAGGCACTGGGGTGTCTGTACTTC